This T cell receptor beta chain was identified during a study of blood T cell repertoires in COVID-19. Study-level information: Spain, Italy and the United States supplied samples that represented acute and convalescent COVID-19.

This table comes from immunoSEQ multiplex PCR, and its TCRdb copy is limited to in-frame clones, with some not included. The sample includes some 430,000 clones, about nine tenths seen only once; the top ten take under 0.7%. Germline assignment: CDR1 LNHDA and CDR2 SQIVND (reference sequence). This CDR3 is built from 14 residues. J was trimmed by 5 bases and V by 8 bases; bases with no gene match: 6. Cohorts were determined from participant-reported clinical history. Two negative PCRs, clearance, or symptom resolution characterized the recovered Cohort 3 donors. The chain joins TRBV19 to TRBJ1-4; 9 bases match TRBD1. Sequenced sample: PBMCs or T cells enriched from blood (not recorded which). The sequence came from a man between 18 and 35 years old who had recovered from COVID-19. The CDR3 loop reads CASCRTGVNEKLFF. As DNA, the CDR3 is TGTGCCAGTTGTCGGACAGGGGTAAATGAAAAACTGTTTTTT.